The TCR beta chain described here comes from a study of beta chain features in type 1 diabetes. The authors reverse transcribed all of the isolated RNA, so sequencing captured expressed TCRB transcripts. TCRdb's table, derived via immunoSEQ multiplex PCR, lists solely in-frame clones and lacks some. The sample lists about 180,000 clones; about an eighth were seen once. This CDR3 is 14 amino acids long. The ends were cut back, 1 base at V and 5 bases at J, with 9 bases in the middle. Germline CDR1 and CDR2: SGHAT and FQNNGV. The source is a young woman in good health. V and J are TRBV11-2 and TRBJ2-1, with D hard to call. Source material: central memory CD4+ T cells from blood. The CDR3 region is CASSLGRAHNEQFF. As DNA, the CDR3 is TGTGCCAGCAGCTTAGGTAGAGCCCACAATGAGCAGTTCTTC.